This TCR beta chain originates from a study of T cell responses to AZD1222 COVID-19 vaccine. Generated by immunoSEQ multiplex PCR, the TCRdb table keeps only in-frame clones and is missing some. Of 110,000 or so clones in the sample, 87% are singletons; the top ten hold around 4.5%. V gave up 5 bases and J gave up 1 base; unmatched junction bases: 10. Germline CDR1 is SGHRS and CDR2 is YFSETQ. CDR3 size: 16 residues. Second-dose recipients at about 4 or about 12 weeks were treated as one pooled group. With respect to this clone: Its antigen is not known.

Study-level findings and limits: At baseline, seropositivity was found in only a handful of AZD1222 recipients.

This receptor was obtained from an adult who received the AZD1222 COVID-19 vaccine. The specimen comprised peripheral blood, sampled 28 days after the second AZD1222 dose. J is TRBJ1-2 and V is TRBV5-1; 8 bases map to TRBD1. CDR3 bases: TGCGCCAGCAGAAAGACAGGGGCGGCGATTAACTATGGCTACACCTTC. As protein: CASRKTGAAINYGYTF.